These 19 T cell receptor beta chains share one sample of origin, sequenced in a study of shared clonotypes between healthy human individuals. Naive CD8 cells were CD45RO-negative, positively selected for CCR7, excluding terminally differentiated effector memory CD45RA+ cells. Method: immunoSEQ multiplex PCR; TCRdb's copy keeps in-frame clones and lacks some. The data contain approximately 720,000 clones, 92% of them singletons. The specimen sequenced was naive CD8+ T cells sorted from blood. The receptors shown here come from a man aged 25-45 years in good health.

The genes are TRBV25-1 and TRBJ2-7; D not certain. This CDR3 has 10 amino acids. The germline V gene encodes CDR1 MGHDK and CDR2 SYGVNS. V gave up 7 bases and J gave up 11 bases, with 12 bases separating them. Here the CDR3 reads CASTYFKEYF. In DNA form, the CDR3 reads TGTGCCAGCACCTATTTTAAGGAGTACTTC.

This clone was counted a single time. The chain links TRBV7-2 to TRBJ2-1, with TRBD2 matching over 9 bases. With 3 bases clipped from V and 2 bases from J, the junction kept 2 bases outside the gene matches. This CDR3 is 15 amino acids long. CDR1 and CDR2 from the germline V gene are SGHTA and FQGNSA. CDR3 sequence reads: CASSFRTSAYNEQFF. In DNA form, the CDR3 reads TGTGCCAGCAGCTTTCGGACTAGCGCCTACAATGAGCAGTTCTTC.

This chain joins TRBV10-3 and TRBJ2-5; D is possibly TRBD2 (6 bases). This CDR3 has 14 residues. The ends were cut back, 7 bases at V and 2 bases at J, with 14 bases in the middle. Germline assignment: CDR1 ENHRY and CDR2 SYGVKD. CDR3 protein: CAINAGRTQETQYF. Here the CDR3 DNA reads TGTGCCATCAACGCGGGACGTACGCAAGAGACCCAGTACTTC.

In this sample, this clone turned up once. The chain joins TRBV28 to TRBJ1-5, with no clear D. The CDR3 length is 16 residues. V lost 7 bases, J lost 3 bases, and 19 bases lay in between. Germline V gene data show CDR1 as MDHEN and CDR2 as SYDVKM. CDR3 nucleotide sequence: TGTGCCAGCACCAACGCGGCCCCTATCCCCAATCAGCCCCAGCATTTT. This codes for CASTNAAPIPNQPQHF.

This clone occurred once. This sequence joins TRBV15 and TRBJ2-3, with 8 bases that match TRBD2. Germline V lookup: CDR1 LNHNV, CDR2 YYDKDF (reference sequence). The CDR3 sequence is 16 residues long. V trimming: 4 bases; J trimming: 2 bases; junction bases outside the gene matches: 8. The CDR3 nucleotides read TGTGCCACCAGCACCCATATAGCGGGATCCACAGATACGCAGTATTTT. Translating gives CATSTHIAGSTDTQYF.

The V and J genes are TRBV27 and TRBJ2-5, with TRBD2 as a possible D gene (6 bases). The J call is in doubt because the DNA end fits TRBJ2-7 better. The CDR3 totals 14 residues. CDR1 and CDR2 (germline): MNHEY, SMNVEV (reference sequence). The CDR3 DNA reads as TGTGCCAGCAGTACGACTAGGGTTGGCTACGAGCAGTACTTC. Its translation: CASSTTRVGYEQYF.

The CDR3 nucleotides read TGCGCCAGCAGGGGGGGAAGCTACGAGCAGTACTTC. Protein: CASRGGSYEQYF. The rearrangement uses TRBV4-1 and TRBJ2-7, with D perhaps TRBD2 (6 bases). CDR1 and CDR2 (germline): MGHRA, YSYEKL. The CDR3 has 12 amino acids. Deletions cut 6 bases from V and 3 bases from J, with 9 bases between.

V gene TRBV7-9 combines with J gene TRBJ2-1; TRBD1 aligns across 7 bases. The trim removed 6 bases at V and 4 bases at J, leaving 12 bases unmatched. Germline CDR1 SEHNR, CDR2 FQNEAQ (reference sequence). This CDR3 is 16 amino acids long. CDR3 DNA sequence: TGTGCCAGCAGACTTGCAGGGGGATTGCAATACAATGAGCAGTTCTTC. Amino acids: CASRLAGGLQYNEQFF.

The gene calls are TRBV7-9 and TRBJ2-5; D possibly corresponds to TRBD1 (5 bases). The CDR3 covers 13 residues. Germline CDR1 SEHNR, CDR2 FQNEAQ (reference sequence). V lost 5 bases, J lost 5 bases, and 12 bases lay in between. The CDR3 region has the DNA TGTGCCAGCAGCAGGCAGGGTTCGGAGACCCAGTACTTC. Translating it yields CASSRQGSETQYF.

This clone was picked up a small number of times. The V and J genes are TRBV7-9 and TRBJ1-1; D is uncertain. The CDR3 is made up of 14 amino acids. Germline-derived CDR1 and CDR2 are SEHNR and FQNEAQ (reference sequence). V gave up 7 bases and J gave up 3 bases, with 15 bases separating them. DNA of the CDR3: TGTGCCAGCACCTACCCAGGTTACGACACTGAAGCTTTCTTT. Residues: CASTYPGYDTEAFF.

The chain joins TRBV7-2 to TRBJ2-1, with 11 bases identical to TRBD1. Trimming removed 5 bases from V and 5 bases from J; junction bases left unmatched: 5. Germline CDR1 and CDR2: SGHTA and FQGNSA. This CDR3 has 15 amino acids. DNA of the CDR3: TGTGCCAGCAGCCATAGGACAGGGGGCGACAATGAGCAGTTCTTC. Its protein product is CASSHRTGGDNEQFF.

There are a few counts of this clone. The chain uses TRBV11-2 and TRBJ2-2; D call uncertain. V lost 6 bases, J lost 2 bases, and 10 bases lay in between. Per the germline V gene, CDR1 is SGHAT and CDR2 is FQNNGV. This CDR3 region has 14 residues. CDR3 protein: CASRGGPNTGELFF. CDR3 nucleotides: TGTGCCAGCAGAGGTGGACCAAACACCGGGGAGCTGTTTTTT.

The chain joins TRBV7-9 to TRBJ2-5, with 10 bases lining up with TRBD1. This CDR3 spans 16 amino acids. V lost 6 bases, J lost 5 bases, and 12 bases stayed unmatched. The germline CDR1 and CDR2 sequences are SEHNR and FQNEAQ (reference sequence). The CDR3, as DNA: TGTGCCAGCAGGAAACTACCGGGACAGGGGCACGAGACCCAGTACTTC. Protein: CASRKLPGQGHETQYF.

The chain recombines TRBV6-5 with TRBJ2-2, with unresolved D. The V end was cut by 2 bases, the J end by 7 bases, with 8 bases between. Germline CDR1 MNHEY, CDR2 SVGAGI. This CDR3 comprises 13 residues. CDR3 sequence reads: CASSYAGSGELFF. The CDR3 DNA sequence: TGTGCCAGCAGTTACGCCGGAAGCGGGGAGCTGTTTTTT.

The CDR3 sequence is CASSLVPVSSGLTYEQYF. CDR3 nucleotides: TGTGCCAGCAGCTTAGTCCCCGTGTCAAGCGGGCTTACCTACGAGCAGTACTTC. The gene calls are TRBV7-9 and TRBJ2-7; D perhaps matches TRBD2 (6 bases). The CDR3 consists of 18 residues. Trimming removed 1 base from V and 2 bases from J, with 21 bases in between. CDR1 is SEHNR, CDR2 FQNEAQ, per germline (reference sequence).

This chain connects TRBV7-9 to TRBJ2-5, with 7 bases aligning to TRBD2. J lost 3 bases, V lost 3 bases, and 4 bases had no gene match. Looked up from germline, CDR1 is SEHNR and CDR2 is FQNEAQ (reference sequence). The CDR3 has 14 residues. CDR3 in DNA: TGTGCCAGCAGCTTCGGGCGGGAGAAAGAGACCCAGTACTTC. Translated, it gives CASSFGREKETQYF.

The genes are TRBV6-1 and TRBJ2-7; D is ambiguous. CDR3 length: 15 residues. V was clipped by 3 bases and J by 0 bases, with 12 bases between them. The germline gives CDR1 MNHNS, CDR2 SASEGT. The CDR3 DNA follows: TGTGCCAGCAGTGATTGGGTATCTCTCTCCTACGAGCAGTACTTC. Residues: CASSDWVSLSYEQYF.

This chain links TRBV13 with TRBJ2-5; D is ambiguous. Trimming removed 1 base from V and 2 bases from J, with 5 bases in between. Germline V lookup: CDR1 PRHDT, CDR2 FYEKMQ (reference sequence). This CDR3 has 13 residues. The CDR3 sequence is CASSLVIQETQYF. CDR3 nucleotides: TGTGCCAGCAGCTTAGTAATTCAAGAGACCCAGTACTTC.

The V gene is TRBV7-9, the J gene TRBJ2-3; tentatively, D is TRBD1 (5 bases). Germline V CDR1 and CDR2: SEHNR, FQNEAQ (reference sequence). The CDR3 totals 16 residues. V was pared by 5 bases and J by 3 bases, with 18 bases between. Written as DNA, the CDR3 is TGTGCCAGCAGCCCTCCCGCAGGGTCCGTGACAGATACGCAGTATTTT. Amino acid sequence: CASSPPAGSVTDTQYF.